This T cell receptor (beta chain) was profiled in a study of lymphopenia after photon versus proton radiotherapy. Whole-study findings and limits: In patients who died, overall survival fell as post-nadir TCR diversity dropped more.

Profiling relied on immunoSEQ multiplex PCR, and the TCRdb table lists in-frame clones only, not all of them. The sample consists of tens of thousands of clones, roughly 93% of them appearing once. Germline CDR1 and CDR2: LGHNA and YSLEER. V lost 0 bases, J lost 0 bases, and 16 bases lay in between. The CDR3 has 18 amino acids. About this clone itself: Its antigen is undetermined.

Source: peripheral blood, taken from a patient treated with photon-based radiotherapy. The chain employs TRBV4-3 and TRBJ2-3; D is ambiguous. The sequence was collected from a woman in her seventies with pancreatic cancer. CDR3 nucleotides: TGCGCCAGCAGCCAAGATGTAGCCGTGCCAACTAGCACAGATACGCAGTATTTT. Translating gives CASSQDVAVPTSTDTQYF.